Sequencing of this T cell receptor (beta chain) was carried out in a study of blood T cell repertoires in COVID-19. As originally analysed: Reference gene primer amplification gave nucleated cell count estimates. Sequencing was performed with immunoSEQ multiplex PCR; in TCRdb, only in-frame clones are kept and a portion is missing. That table gives V, J and clone size, and the DNA gave D and trimming. This table holds about 270,000 clones, roughly 84% found once. Those enrolled in Seattle joined during active infection and were followed longitudinally afterward. The V and J ends lost 3 bases and 8 bases respectively, with 10 bases between them. The CDR3 spans 12 residues. In germline, CDR1 is DFQATT, CDR2 SNEGSKA (reference sequence).

The TCR was taken from a human donor with COVID-19, enrolled during active disease. The donor label of this sample is uncertain. Source material: peripheral blood. The V and J genes are TRBV20-1 and TRBJ2-2; possibly TRBD2 for D (6 bases). CDR3 sequence: CSASSGEGELFF. The DNA of the CDR3 is TGCAGTGCTAGTTCGGGGGAAGGGGAGCTGTTTTTT.